This is a list of T cell receptor beta chains from one sample in a study of T cells in localized non-small cell lung cancer. Clones were sequenced by immunoSEQ multiplex PCR, and TCRdb holds only the in-frame ones, with some missing. This sample has approximately 29,000 clones, with around 80% found just once. This sample comprised peripheral blood, obtained before any cancer treatment. These receptors were collected from a male donor at least 60 years old with stage II squamous cell lung carcinoma. Both conserved end residues are part of each CDR3. Fields, in order: V gene, D gene, J gene, clone size, CDR3 DNA, CDR3 protein. The D gene is left open where the match is weak. Rows may omit the clone size; those that give it use once, few, many or a size class.

V: TRBV4-1
D: TRBD1
J: TRBJ2-1
size: .
DNA: TGCGCCAGCAGCCAAGTACCGGGGGACAGGGGGCTACTCTTC
CDR3: CASSQVPGDRGLLF

V: TRBV7-6
D: .
J: TRBJ1-4
size: .
DNA: TGTGCCAGCAGCGTCGGACCTGGGAACGAAAAACTGTTTTTT
CDR3: CASSVGPGNEKLFF

V: TRBV7-6
D: .
J: TRBJ2-1
size: .
DNA: TGTGCCAGCAGCTTAGCGGGAGTGGGGACCTACAATGAGCAGTTCTTC
CDR3: CASSLAGVGTYNEQFF

V: TRBV6-5
D: .
J: TRBJ2-7
size: .
DNA: TGTGCCAGCAGTTCAAGGGACACCACTCGGGAGCAGTACTTC
CDR3: CASSSRDTTREQYF

V: TRBV4-2
D: .
J: TRBJ2-2
size: .
DNA: TGTGCCAGCAGCCAAGAGGGCCAGGCCTCGTCGTCCGGGGAGCTGTTTTTT
CDR3: CASSQEGQASSSGELFF

V: TRBV19
D: TRBD2
J: TRBJ2-1
size: .
DNA: TGTGCCAGTAGTATAGTGGCCGCGCGGGGGAGTGAGCAGTTCTTC
CDR3: CASSIVAARGSEQFF

V: TRBV6-5
D: .
J: TRBJ2-3
size: .
DNA: TGTGCCAGCAGTTACTCGCGGCGGGATACGCAGTATTTT
CDR3: CASSYSRRDTQYF

V: TRBV30
D: .
J: TRBJ2-4
size: .
DNA: TGTGCCTGGAGTGTAAAAAACATTCAGTACTTC
CDR3: CAWSVKNIQYF

V: TRBV12-2
D: .
J: TRBJ2-5
size: .
DNA: TGTGCAAGTCGCAACGACAGGGGGCGCCTCGAGACCCAGTACTTC
CDR3: CASRNDRGRLETQYF

V: TRBV7-2
D: .
J: TRBJ1-2
size: once
DNA: TGTGCCAGCAGCCACCCGGGGGGAGGGACTGCCATCACCTTC
CDR3: CASSHPGGGTAITF

V: TRBV5-1
D: .
J: TRBJ2-5
size: .
DNA: TGCGCCAGCAGCTTGACAGGGAGGGAGACCCAGTACTTC
CDR3: CASSLTGRETQYF

V: TRBV5-1
D: .
J: TRBJ1-1
size: .
DNA: TGCGCCAGCAGCTTAAGCACAGGGATCACTGCAGCTTTCTTT
CDR3: CASSLSTGITAAFF

V: TRBV27
D: .
J: TRBJ1-6
size: many
DNA: TGTGCCAGCAGTCTAGGAGCAGGATCCAATTCACCCCTCCACTTT
CDR3: CASSLGAGSNSPLHF

V: TRBV6-1
D: .
J: TRBJ2-3
size: .
DNA: TGTGCCAGCAGCCAGCCAGGAGCCCTTACGCAGTATTTT
CDR3: CASSQPGALTQYF

V: TRBV14
D: .
J: TRBJ1-1
size: .
DNA: TGTGCCAGCAGCCAAGGCGCCGGAGCTTTCTTT
CDR3: CASSQGAGAFF

V: TRBV7-7
D: .
J: TRBJ2-1
size: few
DNA: TGTGCCAGCAGCTTAGTGGCGGGAAGAAATGAGCAGTTCTTC
CDR3: CASSLVAGRNEQFF

V: TRBV27
D: .
J: TRBJ1-2
size: .
DNA: TGTGCCAGCAGTTTATCAGGGTTCGGTTGGAACTATGGCTACACCTTC
CDR3: CASSLSGFGWNYGYTF

V: TRBV6-1
D: .
J: TRBJ1-2
size: few
DNA: TGTGCCAGCGTCGGACCGGCTAACTATGGCTACACCTTC
CDR3: CASVGPANYGYTF

V: TRBV29-1
D: .
J: TRBJ2-7
size: .
DNA: TGCAGCGTTGAAGAAGCTGGCAGTCTATCCGAGCAGTACTTC
CDR3: CSVEEAGSLSEQYF

V: TRBV7-9
D: TRBD1
J: TRBJ1-4
size: .
DNA: TGTGCCAGCAGCCCGGACAGGGGAGTAAATGAAAAACTGTTTTTT
CDR3: CASSPDRGVNEKLFF

V: TRBV7-9
D: .
J: TRBJ2-4
size: many
DNA: TGTGCCAGCAGCTTAAGCTTTTCGGCAGGGTTAGCCAAAAACATTCAGTACTTC
CDR3: CASSLSFSAGLAKNIQYF

V: TRBV7-6
D: TRBD1
J: TRBJ1-1
size: .
DNA: TGTGCCAGCACCAAAGAATCCCCCGGGACAGCTGAAGCTTTCTTT
CDR3: CASTKESPGTAEAFF

V: TRBV11-2
D: TRBD1
J: TRBJ1-6
size: few
DNA: TGTGCCAGCAGCGTCGACAGGGGAGGGAGTAATTCACCCCTCCACTTT
CDR3: CASSVDRGGSNSPLHF

V: TRBV7-9
D: TRBD1
J: TRBJ2-4
size: .
DNA: TGTGCCAGCAGCTTAGGGGGGACAGTAGTCAAAAACATTCAGTACTTC
CDR3: CASSLGGTVVKNIQYF

V: TRBV5-1
D: .
J: TRBJ2-2
size: .
DNA: TGCGCCAGCAGCTTGGCTCAGAACACCGGGGAGCTGTTTTTT
CDR3: CASSLAQNTGELFF

V: TRBV7-9
D: .
J: TRBJ1-1
size: .
DNA: TGTGCCAGCAGCCCCACATCAACAGGGACTTTAGGGACGACACAAGCTTTCTTT
CDR3: CASSPTSTGTLGTTQAFF

V: TRBV7-2
D: TRBD1
J: TRBJ1-4
size: .
DNA: TGTGCCAGCAGCTTAGGCCAGGGGGCCCTAACTAATGAAAAACTGTTTTTT
CDR3: CASSLGQGALTNEKLFF

V: TRBV27
D: TRBD2
J: TRBJ2-5
size: few
DNA: TGTGCCAGCAGTTTACAGTGGAAGAGCGGGGGGGCCGGAGCGGAGACCCAGTACTTC
CDR3: CASSLQWKSGGAGAETQYF

V: TRBV29-1
D: TRBD1
J: TRBJ1-2
size: .
DNA: TGCAGCGTAGCACAGGGGGCGGGGGGCTACACCTTC
CDR3: CSVAQGAGGYTF

V: TRBV7-2
D: TRBD2
J: TRBJ2-1
size: .
DNA: TGTGCCAGCAGCTCCCTTGCGCGGGGGGACTACAATGAGCAGTTCTTC
CDR3: CASSSLARGDYNEQFF

V: TRBV6-1
D: .
J: TRBJ1-4
size: .
DNA: TGTGCCAGCAGTGTTGAAGGGGCAACTAATGAAAAACTGTTTTTT
CDR3: CASSVEGATNEKLFF

V: TRBV11-2
D: .
J: TRBJ1-6
size: .
DNA: TGTGCCAGCAGCTTAGATGGGTTTAGCTCCTATAATTCACCCCTCCACTTT
CDR3: CASSLDGFSSYNSPLHF

V: TRBV27
D: TRBD2
J: TRBJ2-4
size: .
DNA: TGTGCCAGCAGTCCCGGGACTAGCGGGGGTAGGAACATTCAGTACTTC
CDR3: CASSPGTSGGRNIQYF

V: TRBV9
D: .
J: TRBJ1-6
size: .
DNA: TGTGCCAGCAGCGTAGGGAAGGGAACACCCCTCCACTTT
CDR3: CASSVGKGTPLHF

V: TRBV7-8
D: .
J: TRBJ1-6
size: .
DNA: TGTGCCAGCAGCTTAGTGCAGGGTGGGAGCTCCTATAATTCACCCCTCCACTTT
CDR3: CASSLVQGGSSYNSPLHF

V: TRBV19
D: .
J: TRBJ2-2
size: few
DNA: TGTGCCACAGGGACACTAGGAGGTGTCGGGGAGCTGTTTTTT
CDR3: CATGTLGGVGELFF